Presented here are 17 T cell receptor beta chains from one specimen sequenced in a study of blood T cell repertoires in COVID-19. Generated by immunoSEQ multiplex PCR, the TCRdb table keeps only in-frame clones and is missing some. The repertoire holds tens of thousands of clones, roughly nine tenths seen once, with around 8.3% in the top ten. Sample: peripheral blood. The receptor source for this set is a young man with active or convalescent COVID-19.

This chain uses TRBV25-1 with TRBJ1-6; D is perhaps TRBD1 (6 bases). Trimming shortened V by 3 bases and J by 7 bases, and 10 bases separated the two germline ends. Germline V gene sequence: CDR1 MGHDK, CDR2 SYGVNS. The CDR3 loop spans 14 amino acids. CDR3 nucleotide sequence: TGTGCCAGCAGTGAGGACAGCAGGAATTCACCCCTCCACTTT. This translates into CASSEDSRNSPLHF.

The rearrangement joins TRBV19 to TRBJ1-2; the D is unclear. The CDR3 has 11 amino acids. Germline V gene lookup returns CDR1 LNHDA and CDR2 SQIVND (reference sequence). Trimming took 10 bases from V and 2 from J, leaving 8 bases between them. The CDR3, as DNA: TGTGCCACCTCAGAAAACTATGGCTACACCTTC. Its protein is CATSENYGYTF.

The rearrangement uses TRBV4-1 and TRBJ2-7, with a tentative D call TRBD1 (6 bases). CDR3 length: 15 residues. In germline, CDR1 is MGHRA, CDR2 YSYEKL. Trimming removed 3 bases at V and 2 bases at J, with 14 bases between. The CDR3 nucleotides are TGCGCCAGCAGCCAGGGGCAGGGGCCTACCTACGAGCAGTACTTC. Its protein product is CASSQGQGPTYEQYF.

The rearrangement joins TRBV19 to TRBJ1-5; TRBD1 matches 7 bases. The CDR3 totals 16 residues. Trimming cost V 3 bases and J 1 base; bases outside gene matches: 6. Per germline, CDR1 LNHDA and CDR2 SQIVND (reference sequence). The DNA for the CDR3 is TGTGCCAGTAGTATTTTGGCAGGGGGAAGCAATCAGCCCCAGCATTTT. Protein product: CASSILAGGSNQPQHF. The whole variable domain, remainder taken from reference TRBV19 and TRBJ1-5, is DGGITQSPKYLFRKEGQNVTLSCEQNLNHDAMYWYRQDPGQGLRLIYYSQIVNDFQKGDIAEGYSVSREKKESFPLTVTSAQKNPTAFYLCASSILAGGSNQPQHFGDGTRLSIL.

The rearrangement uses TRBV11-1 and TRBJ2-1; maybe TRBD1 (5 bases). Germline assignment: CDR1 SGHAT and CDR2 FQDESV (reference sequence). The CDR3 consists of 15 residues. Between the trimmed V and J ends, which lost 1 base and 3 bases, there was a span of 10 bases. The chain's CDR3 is CASSLGGRSYNEQFF. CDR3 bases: TGTGCCAGCAGCTTAGGGGGCCGGAGCTACAATGAGCAGTTCTTC.

For the CDR3, the DNA is TGCGCCAGCAGTAAGGACAGTTCTGGCTACACCTTC. This codes for CASSKDSSGYTF. J is TRBJ1-2 and V is TRBV10-1, with D possibly being TRBD1 (6 bases). Germline-derived CDR1 and CDR2 are WNHNN and SYGVQD (reference sequence). With 5 bases removed from V and 7 bases from J, the gap between germline ends came to 11 bases. This CDR3 contains 12 residues.

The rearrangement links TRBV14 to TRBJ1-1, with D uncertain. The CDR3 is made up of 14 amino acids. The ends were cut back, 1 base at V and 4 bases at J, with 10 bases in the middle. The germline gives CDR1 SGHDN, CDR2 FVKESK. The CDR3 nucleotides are TGTGCCAGCAGCCAAGCGGTACAGACCACTGAAGCTTTCTTT. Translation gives CASSQAVQTTEAFF.

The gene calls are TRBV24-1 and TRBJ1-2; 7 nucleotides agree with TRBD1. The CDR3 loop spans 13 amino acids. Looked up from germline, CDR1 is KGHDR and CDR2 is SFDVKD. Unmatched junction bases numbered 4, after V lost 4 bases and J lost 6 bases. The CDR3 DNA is TGTGCCACCAGTGAAAGACAGGGTCATGGCTACACCTTC. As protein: CATSERQGHGYTF.

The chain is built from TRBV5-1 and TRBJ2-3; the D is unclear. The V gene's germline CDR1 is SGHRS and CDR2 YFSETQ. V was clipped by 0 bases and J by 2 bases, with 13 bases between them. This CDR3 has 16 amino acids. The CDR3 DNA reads TGCGCCAGCAGCTTGGGGGCCCTGGGCCCCACAGATACGCAGTATTTT. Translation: CASSLGALGPTDTQYF.

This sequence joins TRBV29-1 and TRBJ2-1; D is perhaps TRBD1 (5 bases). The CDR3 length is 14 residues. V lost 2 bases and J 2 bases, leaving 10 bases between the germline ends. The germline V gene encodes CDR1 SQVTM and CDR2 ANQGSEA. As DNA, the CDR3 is TGCAGCGTTGAACCACAGGCGACCTACAATGAGCAGTTCTTC. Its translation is CSVEPQATYNEQFF.

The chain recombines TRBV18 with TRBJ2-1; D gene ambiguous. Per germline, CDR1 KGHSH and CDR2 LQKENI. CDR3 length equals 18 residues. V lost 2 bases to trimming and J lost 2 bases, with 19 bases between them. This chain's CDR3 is CASSPALLLLAAYNEQFF. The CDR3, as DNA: TGTGCCAGCTCACCAGCCCTCCTCCTCCTCGCGGCCTACAATGAGCAGTTCTTC.

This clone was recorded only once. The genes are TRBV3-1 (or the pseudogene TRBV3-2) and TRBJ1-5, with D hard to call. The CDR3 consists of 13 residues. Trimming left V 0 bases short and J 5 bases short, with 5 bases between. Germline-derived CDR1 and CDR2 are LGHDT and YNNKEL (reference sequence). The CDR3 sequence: CASSQDYYQPQHF. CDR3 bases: TGTGCCAGCAGCCAAGATTATTATCAGCCCCAGCATTTT.

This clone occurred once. CDR3 sequence reads: CASSQERRGYGYTF. DNA of the CDR3: TGTGCCAGCAGCCAAGAACGGCGAGGCTATGGCTACACCTTC. The chain has TRBV3-1 (or the pseudogene TRBV3-2) and TRBJ1-2; D is unclear. The V gene's germline CDR1 is LGHDT and CDR2 YNNKEL (reference sequence). Trimming shortened V by 0 bases and J by 4 bases, and 9 bases separated the two germline ends. This CDR3 comprises 14 residues.

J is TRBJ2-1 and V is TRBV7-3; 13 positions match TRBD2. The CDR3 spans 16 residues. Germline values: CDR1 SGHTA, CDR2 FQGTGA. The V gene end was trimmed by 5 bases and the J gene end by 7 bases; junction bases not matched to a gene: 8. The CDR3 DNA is TGTGCCAGCAGCCCCCTCGGGACTAGCGGGAAAAATGAGCAGTTCTTC. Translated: CASSPLGTSGKNEQFF.

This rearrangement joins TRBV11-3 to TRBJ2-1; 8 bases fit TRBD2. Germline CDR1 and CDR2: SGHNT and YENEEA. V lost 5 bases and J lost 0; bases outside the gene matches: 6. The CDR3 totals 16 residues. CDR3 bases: TGTGCCAGCAGCGGCCGGGGGGGGGACTCCTACAATGAGCAGTTCTTC. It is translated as CASSGRGGDSYNEQFF. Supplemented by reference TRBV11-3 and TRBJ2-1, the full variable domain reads EAGVVQSPRYKIIEKKQPVAFWCNPISGHNTLYWYLQNLGQGPELLIRYENEEAVDDSQLPKDRFSAERLKGVDSTLKIQPAELGDSAVYLCASSGRGGDSYNEQFFGPGTRLTVL.

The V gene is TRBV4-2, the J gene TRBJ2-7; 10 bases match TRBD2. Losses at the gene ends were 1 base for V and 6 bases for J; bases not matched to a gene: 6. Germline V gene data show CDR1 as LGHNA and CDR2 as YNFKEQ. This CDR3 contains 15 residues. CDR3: CASSQVQRGGVEQYF. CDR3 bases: TGTGCCAGCAGCCAAGTGCAGCGGGGGGGCGTCGAGCAGTACTTC.

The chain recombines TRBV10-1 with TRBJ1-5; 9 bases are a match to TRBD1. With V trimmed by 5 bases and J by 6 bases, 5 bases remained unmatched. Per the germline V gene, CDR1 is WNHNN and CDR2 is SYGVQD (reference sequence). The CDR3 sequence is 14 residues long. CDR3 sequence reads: CASSSGTGIQPQHF. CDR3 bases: TGCGCCAGCAGTTCCGGGACAGGGATTCAGCCCCAGCATTTT.